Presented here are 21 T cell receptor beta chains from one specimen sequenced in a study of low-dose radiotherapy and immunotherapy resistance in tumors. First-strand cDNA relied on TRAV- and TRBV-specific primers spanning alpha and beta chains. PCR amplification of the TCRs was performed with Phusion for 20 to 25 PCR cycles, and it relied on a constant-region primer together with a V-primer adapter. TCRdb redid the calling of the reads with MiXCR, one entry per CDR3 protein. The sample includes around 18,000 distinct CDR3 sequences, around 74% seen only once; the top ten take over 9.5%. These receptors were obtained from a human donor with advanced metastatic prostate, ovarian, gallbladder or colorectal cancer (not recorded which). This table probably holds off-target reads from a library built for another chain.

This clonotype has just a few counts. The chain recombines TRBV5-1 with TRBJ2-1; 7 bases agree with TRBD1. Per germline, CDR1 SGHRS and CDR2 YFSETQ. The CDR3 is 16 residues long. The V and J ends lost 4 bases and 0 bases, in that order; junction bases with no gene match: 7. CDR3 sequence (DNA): TGCGCCAGCAGCGCACCGGGACAGAGCTCCTACAATGAGCAGTTCTTC. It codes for CASSAPGQSSYNEQFF.

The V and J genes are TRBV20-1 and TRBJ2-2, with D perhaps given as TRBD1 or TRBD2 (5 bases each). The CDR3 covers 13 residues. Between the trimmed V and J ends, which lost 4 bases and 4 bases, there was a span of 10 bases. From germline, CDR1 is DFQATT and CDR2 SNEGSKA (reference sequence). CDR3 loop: CSATGTFTGELFF. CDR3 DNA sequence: TGCAGTGCTACCGGGACCTTCACCGGGGAGCTGTTTTTT.

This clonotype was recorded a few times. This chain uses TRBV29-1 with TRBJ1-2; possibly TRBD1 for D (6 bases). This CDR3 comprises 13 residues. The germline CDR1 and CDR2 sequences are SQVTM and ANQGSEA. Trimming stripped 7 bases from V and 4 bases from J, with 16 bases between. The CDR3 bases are TGCAGCGACGAGAGCCAGGGGTCCTATGGCTACACCTTC. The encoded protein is CSDESQGSYGYTF. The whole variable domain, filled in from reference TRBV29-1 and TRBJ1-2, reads SAVISQKPSRDICQRGTSLTIQCQVDSQVTMMFWYRQQPGQSLTLIATANQGSEATYESGFVIDKFPISRPNLTFSTLTVSNMSPEDSSIYLCSDESQGSYGYTFGSGTRLTVV.

CDR3 in amino acids: CSARERGVEAFF. The CDR3 DNA sequence: TGCAGTGCTCGCGAACGGGGGGTTGAAGCTTTCTTT. V is TRBV20-1 and J is TRBJ1-1, with a weak D call TRBD1 (5 bases). The germline V and J ends were trimmed by 5 bases and 7 bases, with 14 bases remaining between them. CDR3 length: 12 residues. Germline assignment: CDR1 DFQATT and CDR2 SNEGSKA (reference sequence).

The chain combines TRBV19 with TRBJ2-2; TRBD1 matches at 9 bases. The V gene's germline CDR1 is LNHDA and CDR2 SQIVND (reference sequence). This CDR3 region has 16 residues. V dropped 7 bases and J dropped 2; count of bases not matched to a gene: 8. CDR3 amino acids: CASIRTGGANTGELFF. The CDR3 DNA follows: TGTGCCAGTATCCGAACAGGGGGCGCAAACACCGGGGAGCTGTTTTTT.

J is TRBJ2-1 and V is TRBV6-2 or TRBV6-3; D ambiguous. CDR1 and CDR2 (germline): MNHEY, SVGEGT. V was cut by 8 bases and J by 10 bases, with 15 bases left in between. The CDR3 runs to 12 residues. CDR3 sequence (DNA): TGTGCCAGCTCCCTTTCTGACGGGGAGCAGTTCTTC. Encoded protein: CASSLSDGEQFF.

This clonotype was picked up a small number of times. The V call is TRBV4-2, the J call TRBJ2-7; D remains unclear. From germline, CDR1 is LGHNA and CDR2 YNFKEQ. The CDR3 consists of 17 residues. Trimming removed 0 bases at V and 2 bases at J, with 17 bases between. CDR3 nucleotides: TGTGCCAGCAGCCAAGATCCCACAGACGTACGCACCTACGAGCAGTACTTC. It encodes CASSQDPTDVRTYEQYF.

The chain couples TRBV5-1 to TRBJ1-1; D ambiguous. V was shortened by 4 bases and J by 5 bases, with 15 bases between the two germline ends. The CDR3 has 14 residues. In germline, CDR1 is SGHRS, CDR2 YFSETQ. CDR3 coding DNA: TGCGCCAGCAGCATGATCGCCCTTCGGACTGAAGCTTTCTTT. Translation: CASSMIALRTEAFF.

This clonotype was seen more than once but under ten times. The CDR3 nucleotides are TGCAGCGTTGGTGGCGGGAGTTTAACGAATGAGCAGTTCTTC. It encodes CSVGGGSLTNEQFF. The J gene is TRBJ2-1, the V gene TRBV29-1; TRBD2 matches 7 bases. V was clipped by 4 bases and J by 7 bases; unmatched bases: 10. The CDR3 totals 14 residues. Germline V CDR1 and CDR2: SQVTM, ANQGSEA.

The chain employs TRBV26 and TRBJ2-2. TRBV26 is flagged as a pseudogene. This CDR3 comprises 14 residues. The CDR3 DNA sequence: TGTGCCAGCAGCCAACGGCCGGTGGCCGGGGAGCTGTTTTTT. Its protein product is CASSQRPVAGELFF.

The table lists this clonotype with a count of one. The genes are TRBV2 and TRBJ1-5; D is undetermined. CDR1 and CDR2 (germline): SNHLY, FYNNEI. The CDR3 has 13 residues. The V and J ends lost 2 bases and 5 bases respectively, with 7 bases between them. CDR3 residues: CASSEQIDQPQHF. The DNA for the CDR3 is TGTGCCAGCAGTGAACAAATTGATCAGCCCCAGCATTTT.

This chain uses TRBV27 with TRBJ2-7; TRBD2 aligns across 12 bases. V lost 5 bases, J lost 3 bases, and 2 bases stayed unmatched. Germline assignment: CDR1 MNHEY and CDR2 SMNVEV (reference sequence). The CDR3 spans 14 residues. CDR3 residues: CASSPTSGSYEQYF. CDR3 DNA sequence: TGTGCCAGCAGTCCGACTAGCGGGAGCTACGAGCAGTACTTC.

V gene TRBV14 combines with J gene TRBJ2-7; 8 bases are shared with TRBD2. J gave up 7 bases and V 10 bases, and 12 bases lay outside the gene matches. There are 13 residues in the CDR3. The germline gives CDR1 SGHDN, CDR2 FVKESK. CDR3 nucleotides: TGTGCCAACCCACGAGCGGGAGTAAGGGAGCAGTACTTC. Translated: CANPRAGVREQYF.

CDR3 loop: CASSAPRWGAVNEQFF. The CDR3 DNA reads as TGTGCCAGCAGCGCCCCCCGTTGGGGGGCCGTGAATGAGCAGTTCTTC. The chain couples TRBV5-6 to TRBJ2-1; D may correspond to TRBD1 or TRBD2 (6 bases each). V was shortened by 4 bases and J by 7 bases, with 21 bases between the two germline ends. The CDR3 sequence is 16 residues long. Germline V lookup: CDR1 SGHDT, CDR2 YYEEEE.

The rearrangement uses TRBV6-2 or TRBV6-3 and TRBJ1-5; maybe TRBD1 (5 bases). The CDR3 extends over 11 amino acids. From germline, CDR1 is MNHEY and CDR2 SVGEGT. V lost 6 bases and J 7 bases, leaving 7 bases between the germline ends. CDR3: CASSRGQPQHF. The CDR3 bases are TGTGCCAGCAGCCGGGGGCAGCCCCAGCATTTT.

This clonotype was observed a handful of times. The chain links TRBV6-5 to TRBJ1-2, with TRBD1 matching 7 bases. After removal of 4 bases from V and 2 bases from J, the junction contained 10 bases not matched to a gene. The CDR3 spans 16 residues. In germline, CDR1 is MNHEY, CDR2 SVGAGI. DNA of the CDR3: TGTGCCAGCAGTTCCCGGCGGGGAGGGGGCAACTATGGCTACACCTTC. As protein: CASSSRRGGGNYGYTF.

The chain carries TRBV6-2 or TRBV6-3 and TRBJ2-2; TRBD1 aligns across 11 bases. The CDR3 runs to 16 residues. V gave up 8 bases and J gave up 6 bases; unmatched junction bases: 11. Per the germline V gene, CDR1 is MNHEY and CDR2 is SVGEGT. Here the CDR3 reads CASLDRGRGGAGELFF. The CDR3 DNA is TGTGCCAGCCTGGACAGGGGGCGCGGTGGGGCCGGGGAGCTGTTTTTT.

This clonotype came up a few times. For the CDR3, the DNA is TGTGCCAGCAGCTTAGGAGTCGGCGGGACTAGCACAGATACGCAGTATTTT. It translates to CASSLGVGGTSTDTQYF. V usage is TRBV11-2 and J usage is TRBJ2-3, with D maybe TRBD2 (6 bases). This CDR3 has 17 residues. Germline CDR1 SGHAT, CDR2 FQNNGV. The V end lost 1 base, the J end lost 0 bases, and 14 bases lay between the germline ends. The full variable domain, completed using reference TRBV11-2 and TRBJ2-3, is EAGVAQSPRYKIIEKRQSVAFWCNPISGHATLYWYQQILGQGPKLLIQFQNNGVVDDSQLPKDRFSAERLKGVDSTLKIQPAKLEDSAVYLCASSLGVGGTSTDTQYFGPGTRLTVL.

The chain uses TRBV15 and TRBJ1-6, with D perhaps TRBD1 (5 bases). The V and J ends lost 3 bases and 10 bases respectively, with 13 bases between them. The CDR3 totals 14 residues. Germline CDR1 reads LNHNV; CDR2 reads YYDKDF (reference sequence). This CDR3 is CATSSRTSGSPLHF. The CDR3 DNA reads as TGTGCCACCAGCAGTCGCACCTCAGGGTCACCCCTCCACTTT. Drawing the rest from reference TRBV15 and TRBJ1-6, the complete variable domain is DAMVIQNPRYQVTQFGKPVTLSCSQTLNHNVMYWYQQKSSQAPKLLFHYYDKDFNNEADTPDNFQSRRPNTSFCFLDIRSPGLGDTAMYLCATSSRTSGSPLHFGNGTRLTVT.

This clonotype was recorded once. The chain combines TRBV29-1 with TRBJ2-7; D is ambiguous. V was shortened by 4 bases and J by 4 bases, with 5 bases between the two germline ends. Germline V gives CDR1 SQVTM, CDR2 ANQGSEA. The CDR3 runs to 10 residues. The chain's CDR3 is CSVGRYEQYF. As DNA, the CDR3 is TGCAGCGTTGGGCGGTACGAGCAGTACTTC.

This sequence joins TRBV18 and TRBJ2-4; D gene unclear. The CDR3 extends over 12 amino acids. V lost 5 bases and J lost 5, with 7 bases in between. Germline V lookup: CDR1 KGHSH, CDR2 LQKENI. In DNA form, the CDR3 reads TGTGCCAGCTCAGATACAGAAAACATTCAGTACTTC. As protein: CASSDTENIQYF. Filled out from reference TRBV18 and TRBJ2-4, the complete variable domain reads NAGVMQNPRHLVRRRGQEARLRCSPMKGHSHVYWYRQLPEEGLKFMVYLQKENIIDESGMPKERFSAEFPKEGPSILRIQQVVRGDSAAYFCASSDTENIQYFGAGTRLSVL.